The T cell receptor beta chain described here comes from a study of shared T cell receptors in the human thymus. Data came from immunoSEQ multiplex PCR; TCRdb stores just in-frame clones and leaves some out. The table shows some 760,000 clones, with 70% to 90% occurring only once. This CDR3 is built from 15 residues. V was pared by 2 bases and J by 5 bases, with 6 bases of the junction left unmatched. Germline V gene data show CDR1 as SNHLY and CDR2 as FYNNEI. The same sample was also studied in work on human thymus T cells. From that study: Corrective surgery for congenital heart defects was being performed on the healthy Finnish infants who were the donors. Thymus pieces cut out during corrective heart surgery were the tissue that was used. Thymic and blood repertoires seemed to show skewed V and J gene use. Thymic TCR repertoires of unrelated people reportedly overlapped highly.

Source material: thymocytes. The V gene is TRBV2, the J gene TRBJ2-1; 7 bases line up with TRBD1. The origin of this receptor is a girl under three years old with a congenital heart defect. CDR3 sequence: CASSELGGAHNEQFF. The CDR3 nucleotides are TGTGCCAGCAGTGAATTAGGGGGCGCCCACAATGAGCAGTTCTTC.